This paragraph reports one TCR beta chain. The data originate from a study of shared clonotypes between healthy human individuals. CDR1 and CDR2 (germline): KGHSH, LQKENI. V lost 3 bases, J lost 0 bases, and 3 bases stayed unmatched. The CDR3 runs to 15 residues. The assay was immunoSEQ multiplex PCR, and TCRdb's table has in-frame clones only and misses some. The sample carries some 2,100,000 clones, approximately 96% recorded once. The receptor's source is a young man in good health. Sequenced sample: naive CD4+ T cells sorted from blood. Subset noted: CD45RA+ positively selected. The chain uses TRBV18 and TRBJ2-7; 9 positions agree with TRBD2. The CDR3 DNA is TGTGCCAGCTCACCCTTAGCGGGGGACTCCTACGAGCAGTACTTC. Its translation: CASSPLAGDSYEQYF.